At least ten counts were recorded for the clone carrying this T cell receptor beta chain. What it recognizes is unknown. The sample is drawn from a study of regulatory T cells in long-lasting Graves disease. Time point reported: newly diagnosed GD, antithyroid drugs for less than 3 months. Construction of the TCR library relied on RNA isolated from PBMCs. In each case, Graves' disease was diagnosed per American Thyroid Association guidelines. Blood from the periphery, 8 to 9.5 milliliters in all, was drawn into EDTA tubes. V gave up 7 bases and J gave up 2 bases; unmatched junction bases: 4. The CDR3 covers 14 residues. Looked up from germline, CDR1 is SNHLY and CDR2 is FYNNEI. Regarding the study as a whole: Patients whose Graves' disease persisted exhibited lower TCR diversity than those newly diagnosed.

Researchers made TCR beta libraries by using iRepertoire HTBI primers and running Arm-PCR on CDR3 regions. TCRdb independently ran MiXCR on the multiplex PCR reads; one entry per CDR3 protein. Among roughly 350,000 distinct CDR3 sequences listed, 15% to 20% were seen once. The same specimen was also included in a second study, on T cells in Graves' hyperthyroidism and ophthalmopathy. Turning to that study: The model predicted ophthalmopathy a median approximately six months before onset.

The source of this sequence is a woman younger than 30 with Graves disease. The rearrangement joins TRBV2 to TRBJ1-2, with 10 positions matching TRBD1. The sample here was peripheral blood mononuclear cells (PBMCs), taken at new diagnosis, from a patient treated with antithyroid drugs. For the CDR3, the DNA is TGTGCCAGCACCGGGACAGGGGAAAACTATGGCTACACCTTC. Translation: CASTGTGENYGYTF. Filled out from reference TRBV2 and TRBJ1-2, the complete variable domain reads EPEVTQTPSHQVTQMGQEVILRCVPISNHLYFYWYRQILGQKVEFLVSFYNNEISEKSEIFDDQFSVERPDGSNFTLKIRSTKLEDSAMYFCASTGTGENYGYTFGSGTRLTVV.